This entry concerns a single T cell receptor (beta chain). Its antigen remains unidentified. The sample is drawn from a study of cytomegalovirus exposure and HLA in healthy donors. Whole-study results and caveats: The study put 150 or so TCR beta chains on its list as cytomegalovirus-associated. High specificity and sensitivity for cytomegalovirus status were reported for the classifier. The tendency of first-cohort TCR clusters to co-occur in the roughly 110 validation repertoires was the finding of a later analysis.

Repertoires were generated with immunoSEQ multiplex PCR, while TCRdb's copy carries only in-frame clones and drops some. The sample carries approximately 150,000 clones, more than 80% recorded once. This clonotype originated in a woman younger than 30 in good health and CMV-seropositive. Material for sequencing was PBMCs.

The CDR3: CASSTRQGGLYEQYF. The DNA for the CDR3 is TGTGCCAGCAGCACGAGACAGGGCGGGCTCTACGAGCAGTACTTC. The V and J genes are TRBV7-9 and TRBJ2-7; 7 bases match TRBD1. The V gene's germline CDR1 is SEHNR and CDR2 FQNEAQ (reference sequence). J lost 3 bases, V lost 5 bases, and 10 bases had no gene match. The CDR3 is 15 residues long.